The 15 T cell receptor beta chains below were found in one sample sequenced in a study of diagnostic markers for celiac disease. TCRdb reanalyzed the reads and collapses them to one entry per CDR3 protein, without DNA. The sample includes 1,300 to 1,500 distinct CDR3 sequences. The sample was either unsorted cells or a sorted T cell fraction (not recorded which). The origin of the receptors is a human donor. This table probably holds off-target reads from a library built for another chain.

Measured by frequency, this clonotype is large. This chain uses TRBV14 with TRBJ2-7; the TCRdb call, TRBD1, lacks DNA for checking. Germline loops: CDR1 SGHDN, CDR2 FVKESK. The CDR3 is 15 residues long. CDR3: CASSQDYRPGYEQYF.

This clonotype is deemed hyperexpanded (1% or more) by its frequency. The V and J genes are TRBV10-2 and TRBJ2-7. Germline V lookup: CDR1 WSHSY, CDR2 SAAADI. There are 15 residues in the CDR3. The CDR3 loop is CASSATAETSYEQYF.

This sequence joins TRBV4-2 and TRBJ2-7. This CDR3 is 13 amino acids long. Germline V gene sequence: CDR1 LGHNA, CDR2 YNFKEQ. CDR3 protein: CASSQVGLGEQYF.

This chain joins TRBV19 and TRBJ2-5; TCRdb gives TRBD2 as the D gene, but with no DNA this cannot be confirmed. CDR1 and CDR2 (germline): LNHDA, SQIVND (reference sequence). The CDR3 covers 16 residues. The CDR3 is CASGLAGPHGEETQYF.

J is TRBJ2-7 and V is TRBV7-2; absent DNA, TCRdb's TRBD1 call cannot be checked. The CDR3 spans 14 residues. Germline V CDR1 and CDR2: SGHTA, FQGNSA. The CDR3 sequence: CASSLEVPGYEQYF.

The chain carries TRBV4-3 and TRBJ2-7; the TCRdb D gene call, TRBD2, has no DNA to confirm it. The CDR3 is 19 residues long. In germline, CDR1 is LGHNA, CDR2 YSLEER. The CDR3 protein is CASSQDWLAVPPKLHEQYF.

The chain carries TRBV15 and TRBJ2-7. The CDR3 is 15 residues long. The germline V gene encodes CDR1 LNHNV and CDR2 YYDKDF (reference sequence). This chain's CDR3 is CATSRAAVDGYEQYF.

Considering frequency, this clonotype is medium-sized (0.01 to 0.1%). This chain uses TRBV10-3 with TRBJ1-3. Germline CDR1 reads ENHRY; CDR2 reads SYGVKD. This CDR3 is built from 14 residues. The chain's CDR3 is CAISGAAAGNTIYF.

The V and J genes are TRBV10-3 and TRBJ1-5; TCRdb's D gene call, TRBD1, goes unchecked for lack of DNA. CDR1 is ENHRY, CDR2 SYGVKD, per germline. There are 16 residues in the CDR3. This CDR3 is CAIRGQGARGNQPQHF.

The chain combines TRBV5-6 with TRBJ1-1; TCRdb reports TRBD1, a call that lacks DNA to check it against. Germline assignment: CDR1 SGHDT and CDR2 YYEEEE. The CDR3 sequence is 15 residues long. This chain's CDR3 is CASSGIHRDGSDAFF.

This chain uses TRBV7-8 with TRBJ1-5; TCRdb outputs TRBD1, but without DNA this stays unchecked. The CDR3 totals 17 residues. Germline V lookup: CDR1 SGHVS, CDR2 FQNEAQ. The CDR3 spells CASSLFRSRGPNQPQHF.

The V and J genes are TRBV18 and TRBJ2-2; TCRdb proposes TRBD1, but this gene call is untestable without DNA. CDR3 length equals 16 residues. Per germline, CDR1 KGHSH and CDR2 LQKENI. CDR3 in amino acids: CASSPKSQGYTGELFF.

The rearrangement joins TRBV7-2 to TRBJ1-6. The CDR3 consists of 16 residues. CDR1 and CDR2 from the germline V gene are SGHTA and FQGNSA. CDR3 region: CASSLEGQGLGSPLHF.

This sequence joins TRBV10-3 and TRBJ2-3; TCRdb designates TRBD1, a call that cannot be tested without DNA. This CDR3 is 13 amino acids long. Germline V gene sequence: CDR1 ENHRY, CDR2 SYGVKD. CDR3 sequence reads: CALGQQGTDTQYF.

This clonotype is called medium-sized (0.01 to 0.1%) based on its frequency. This CDR3 is CSVEVWAAPSTDTQYF. V and J are TRBV29-1 and TRBJ2-3; TCRdb lists TRBD1, though no DNA is available to test this call. The CDR3 runs 16 residues. Germline lookup yields CDR1 SQVTM and CDR2 ANQGSEA.